What follows are 20 T cell receptor beta chains derived from one specimen sequenced in a study of T-cell memory formation after mild COVID-19. TCRdb reprocessed the 5' RACE reads with MiXCR, giving one entry per CDR3 protein. The sample lists about 350,000 distinct CDR3 sequences, approximately 29% occurring once. Sequencing was done on a sample of PBMCs or a T cell subset sorted from them (not recorded which). The origin of the receptors is an adult woman who had mild COVID-19 (a few samples of this study predate the infection). Cell type and time point are not known.

As DNA, the CDR3 is TGTGCCAGCAGTTACCGAACATTACGCACTGAAGCTTTCTTT. This translates into CASSYRTLRTEAFF. The chain is built from TRBV6-6 and TRBJ1-1; no clear D gene. The V gene lost 2 bases and the J gene lost 4 bases, with 11 bases spanning the gap. Germline CDR1 MNHNY, CDR2 SVGAGI (reference sequence). The CDR3 covers 14 residues.

The gene calls are TRBV4-1 and TRBJ1-4; TRBD1 is a possible D gene (6 bases). Looked up from germline, CDR1 is MGHRA and CDR2 is YSYEKL. Trimming removed 5 bases from V and 2 bases from J, with 18 bases in between. CDR3 length: 17 residues. The CDR3 DNA reads as TGCGCCAGCAGCGTTCGGGACACCCCCGGCACTAATGAAAAACTGTTTTTT. Amino acid sequence: CASSVRDTPGTNEKLFF.

This rearrangement joins TRBV5-6 to TRBJ2-3; 10 positions match TRBD2. There are 15 residues in the CDR3. V gave up 2 bases and J gave up 5 bases; unmatched junction bases: 5. CDR1 is SGHDT, CDR2 YYEEEE, per germline. The CDR3 bases are TGTGCCAGCAGCTTTATAGCGGGAGGTAGAGATACGCAGTATTTT. Translated, it gives CASSFIAGGRDTQYF.

This chain joins TRBV29-1 and TRBJ1-2; no firm D call. The CDR3 is 14 amino acids. Per germline, CDR1 SQVTM and CDR2 ANQGSEA. The V end was cut by 7 bases, the J end by 3 bases, with 18 bases between. The CDR3 sequence is CSALGGENYYGYTF. In nucleotides, the CDR3 is TGCAGCGCCCTCGGAGGAGAAAATTACTATGGCTACACCTTC.

The chain carries TRBV30 and TRBJ2-7, with 14 bases aligning to TRBD2. The J segment lost 0 bases and the V segment lost 2 bases, leaving 9 bases of the junction unmatched. Looked up from germline, CDR1 is GTSNPN and CDR2 is SVGIG (reference sequence). This CDR3 region has 18 residues. The CDR3 region has the DNA TGTGCCTGGAGTACTACCGGGACTAGCGGGAGATTCTCCTACGAGCAGTACTTC. Protein sequence: CAWSTTGTSGRFSYEQYF.

This sequence joins TRBV25-1 and TRBJ2-1, with 8 bases lining up with TRBD2. This CDR3 region has 15 residues. V shed 2 bases, J shed 8 bases, and the junction held 8 bases outside the gene matches. Germline V gene lookup returns CDR1 MGHDK and CDR2 SYGVNS. The CDR3 protein is CASSELAGHEDEQFF. The CDR3 nucleotides read TGTGCCAGCAGTGAACTAGCGGGCCATGAGGATGAGCAGTTCTTC.

This clonotype has only a few counts. This chain uses TRBV6-1 with TRBJ2-1, with D possibly being TRBD1 (6 bases). This CDR3 has 12 amino acids. Germline V gene lookup returns CDR1 MNHNS and CDR2 SASEGT. Trimming shortened V by 6 bases and J by 4 bases, and 7 bases separated the two germline ends. The CDR3 spells CASSDRYNEQFF. Written as DNA, the CDR3 is TGTGCCAGCAGCGACAGGTACAATGAGCAGTTCTTC.

The chain recombines TRBV6-6 with TRBJ1-5, with a tentative D call TRBD1 (6 bases). The CDR3 runs 16 residues. Trimming cost V 8 bases and J 5 bases, with 22 bases left between them. Per germline, CDR1 MNHNY and CDR2 SVGAGI (reference sequence). This chain's CDR3 is CASGGLTQRLDQPQHF. In DNA form, the CDR3 reads TGTGCCAGCGGGGGCCTTACACAAAGACTAGATCAGCCCCAGCATTTT.

The genes are TRBV27 and TRBJ2-7, with D possibly TRBD2 on 6 matching bases. V dropped 11 bases and J dropped 6 bases, with 20 bases sitting between them. Germline loops: CDR1 MNHEY, CDR2 SMNVEV (reference sequence). The CDR3 extends over 13 amino acids. CDR3 amino acids: CAVSGGIGLEQYF. The DNA for the CDR3 is TGTGCCGTCAGCGGCGGGATAGGCCTCGAGCAGTACTTC.

The J gene is TRBJ1-2, the V gene TRBV12-3 or TRBV12-4; 9 positions agree with TRBD1. The V gene end was trimmed by 6 bases and the J gene end by 7 bases; junction bases not matched to a gene: 9. The length of the CDR3 is 14 residues. CDR3 coding DNA: TGTGCCAGCAGCCTTGGGACAGGGTGGGGTGGCTACACCTTC. This encodes CASSLGTGWGGYTF.

This clonotype was counted a few times. The genes are TRBV30 and TRBJ2-7; 7 nucleotides agree with TRBD2. Germline CDR1 GTSNPN, CDR2 SVGIG (reference sequence). The CDR3 length is 11 residues. Germline trimming cut 4 bases from V and 3 bases from J; bases unmatched to any gene: 0. The CDR3 coding sequence is TGTGCCTGGACTAGCGGCTACGAGCAGTACTTC. Translation gives CAWTSGYEQYF.

The chain carries TRBV10-3 and TRBJ2-2; no clear D. The germline V gene encodes CDR1 ENHRY and CDR2 SYGVKD. V was cut by 8 bases and J by 1 base, with 5 bases left in between. The CDR3 is made up of 12 amino acids. As DNA, the CDR3 is TGTGCCATCGGCAGGAACACCGGGGAGCTGTTTTTT. This codes for CAIGRNTGELFF.

In its sample, this clonotype was seen a few times. V usage is TRBV5-1 and J usage is TRBJ2-3; D might be TRBD2 (7 bases). Looked up from germline, CDR1 is SGHRS and CDR2 is YFSETQ. The CDR3 sequence is 16 residues long. The V end was cut by 0 bases, the J end by 0 bases, with 11 bases between. CDR3 in amino acids: CASSLEGGLSTDTQYF. DNA for the CDR3: TGCGCCAGCAGCTTGGAGGGGGGGCTGAGCACAGATACGCAGTATTTT.

The chain employs TRBV11-2 and TRBJ1-5; 9 bases are shared with TRBD1. The CDR3 runs 16 residues. Germline V gene sequence: CDR1 SGHAT, CDR2 FQNNGV. The V segment lost 5 bases and the J segment 6 bases; nucleotides outside the gene matches: 11. For the CDR3, the DNA is TGTGCCAGCAGCGCATTACAGGGGGCGCGAGGTCAGCCCCAGCATTTT. Amino acid sequence: CASSALQGARGQPQHF.

This chain connects TRBV30 to TRBJ2-1; TRBD2 matches 13 bases. Germline V gene data show CDR1 as GTSNPN and CDR2 as SVGIG (reference sequence). Germline trimming cut 5 bases from V and 7 bases from J; bases unmatched to any gene: 5. This CDR3 has 14 residues. CDR3 region: CAWGRTSGRNEQFF. DNA of the CDR3: TGTGCCTGGGGGAGGACTAGCGGGAGAAATGAGCAGTTCTTC.

This clonotype came up a few times. V is TRBV7-2 and J is TRBJ1-5; D is uncertain. Germline CDR1 reads SGHTA; CDR2 reads FQGNSA. This CDR3 has 15 amino acids. With 3 bases removed from V and 3 bases from J, the gap between germline ends came to 12 bases. In nucleotides, the CDR3 is TGTGCCAGCAGCTTCGGGGTAGGCACCAATCAGCCCCAGCATTTT. This codes for CASSFGVGTNQPQHF.

The rearrangement uses TRBV3-1 and TRBJ2-3; D remains unclear. The CDR3 contains 17 residues. Germline CDR1 LGHDT, CDR2 YNNKEL (reference sequence). The V end lost 4 bases, the J end lost 6 bases, and 23 bases lay between the germline ends. DNA of the CDR3: TGTGCCAGCAGCCGTCTTGCTAGAGCTATACCGGATGATACGCAGTATTTT. It is translated as CASSRLARAIPDDTQYF.

The rearrangement uses TRBV20-1 and TRBJ2-2; 9 bases are shared with TRBD1. This CDR3 comprises 14 residues. CDR1 DFQATT and CDR2 SNEGSKA come from the germline V gene (reference sequence). V gave up 4 bases and J gave up 4 bases; unmatched junction bases: 4. The CDR3 DNA sequence: TGCAGTGCTAAACAGGGGGCGGTCACCGGGGAGCTGTTTTTT. Residues: CSAKQGAVTGELFF.

At least ten counts were recorded for this clonotype. The J gene is TRBJ2-5, the V gene TRBV7-2, with D maybe TRBD2 (6 bases). Germline V gene sequence: CDR1 SGHTA, CDR2 FQGNSA. The V and J ends lost 0 bases and 5 bases respectively, with 10 bases between them. CDR3 length: 14 amino acids. The CDR3 sequence is CASSLAGGGETQYF. CDR3 sequence (DNA): TGTGCCAGCAGCTTAGCGGGAGGAGGGGAGACCCAGTACTTC.

This clonotype occurred a few times. The rearrangement uses TRBV10-3 and TRBJ1-5; D uncertain. The CDR3 is 14 amino acids. Germline CDR1 ENHRY, CDR2 SYGVKD. Between the trimmed V and J ends, which lost 0 bases and 6 bases, there was a span of 9 bases. In DNA form, the CDR3 reads TGTGCCATCAGTGAGTCGGGCGGCAGTCAGCCCCAGCATTTT. Protein product: CAISESGGSQPQHF.